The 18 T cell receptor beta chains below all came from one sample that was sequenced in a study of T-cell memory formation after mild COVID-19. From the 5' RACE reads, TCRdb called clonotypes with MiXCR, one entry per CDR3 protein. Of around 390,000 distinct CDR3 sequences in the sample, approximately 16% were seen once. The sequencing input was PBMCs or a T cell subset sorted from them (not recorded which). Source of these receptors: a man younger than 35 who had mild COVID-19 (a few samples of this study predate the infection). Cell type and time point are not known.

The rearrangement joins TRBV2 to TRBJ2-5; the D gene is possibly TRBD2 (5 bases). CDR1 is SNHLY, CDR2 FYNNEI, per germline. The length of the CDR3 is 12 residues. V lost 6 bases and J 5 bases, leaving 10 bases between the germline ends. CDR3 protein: CASSEGWETQYF. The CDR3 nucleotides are TGTGCCAGCAGCGAGGGTTGGGAGACCCAGTACTTC. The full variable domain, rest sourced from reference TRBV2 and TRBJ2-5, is EPEVTQTPSHQVTQMGQEVILRCVPISNHLYFYWYRQILGQKVEFLVSFYNNEISEKSEIFDDQFSVERPDGSNFTLKIRSTKLEDSAMYFCASSEGWETQYFGPGTRLLVL.

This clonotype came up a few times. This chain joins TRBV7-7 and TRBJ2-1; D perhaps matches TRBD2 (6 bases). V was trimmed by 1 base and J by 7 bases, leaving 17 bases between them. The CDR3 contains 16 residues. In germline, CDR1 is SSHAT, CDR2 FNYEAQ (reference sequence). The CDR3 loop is CASSLGGGAYGNEQFF. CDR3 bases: TGTGCCAGCAGCTTAGGAGGAGGGGCCTACGGGAATGAGCAGTTCTTC.

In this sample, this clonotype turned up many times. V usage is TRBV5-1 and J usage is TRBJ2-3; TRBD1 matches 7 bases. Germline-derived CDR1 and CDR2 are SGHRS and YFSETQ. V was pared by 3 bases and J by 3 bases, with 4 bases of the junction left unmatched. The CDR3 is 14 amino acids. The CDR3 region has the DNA TGCGCCAGCAGCTGGACAGGTCCTACAGATACGCAGTATTTT. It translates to CASSWTGPTDTQYF.

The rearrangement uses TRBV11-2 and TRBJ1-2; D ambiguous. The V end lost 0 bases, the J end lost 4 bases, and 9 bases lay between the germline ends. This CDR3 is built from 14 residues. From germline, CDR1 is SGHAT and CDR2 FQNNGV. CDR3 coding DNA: TGTGCCAGCAGCTTAGAGGTGGGCTTCTATGGCTACACCTTC. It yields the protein CASSLEVGFYGYTF.

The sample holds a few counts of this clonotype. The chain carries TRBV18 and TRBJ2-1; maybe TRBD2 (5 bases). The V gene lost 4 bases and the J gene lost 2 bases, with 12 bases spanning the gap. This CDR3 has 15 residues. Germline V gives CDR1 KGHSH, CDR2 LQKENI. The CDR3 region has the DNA TGTGCCAGCTCACTACAGAGGGCCCCCTACAATGAGCAGTTCTTC. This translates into CASSLQRAPYNEQFF.

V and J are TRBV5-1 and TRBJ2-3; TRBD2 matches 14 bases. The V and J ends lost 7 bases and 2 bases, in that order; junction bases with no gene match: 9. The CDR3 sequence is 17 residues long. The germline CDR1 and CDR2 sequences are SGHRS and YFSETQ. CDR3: CASHAPGLAGDTDTQYF. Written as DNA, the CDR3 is TGCGCCAGCCACGCTCCGGGACTAGCGGGGGACACAGATACGCAGTATTTT.

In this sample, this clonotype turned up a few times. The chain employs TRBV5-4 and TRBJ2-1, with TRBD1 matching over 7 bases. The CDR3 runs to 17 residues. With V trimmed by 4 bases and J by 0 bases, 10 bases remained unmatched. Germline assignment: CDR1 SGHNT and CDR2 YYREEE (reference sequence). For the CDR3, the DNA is TGTGCCAGCAGCGGATATGGACAGGCAAGCTCCTACAATGAGCAGTTCTTC. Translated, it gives CASSGYGQASSYNEQFF.

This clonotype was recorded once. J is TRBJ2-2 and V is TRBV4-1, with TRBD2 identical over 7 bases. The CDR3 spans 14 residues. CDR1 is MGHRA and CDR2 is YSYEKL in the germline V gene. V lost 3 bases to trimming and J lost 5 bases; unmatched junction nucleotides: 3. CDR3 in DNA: TGCGCCAGCAGCCATCTGGGAGGGACCGGGGAGCTGTTTTTT. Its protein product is CASSHLGGTGELFF.

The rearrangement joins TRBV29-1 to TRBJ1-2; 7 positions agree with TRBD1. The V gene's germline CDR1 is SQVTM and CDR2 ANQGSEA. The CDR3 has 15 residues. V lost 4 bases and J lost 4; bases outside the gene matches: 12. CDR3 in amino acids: CSVAGDPGTVYGYTF. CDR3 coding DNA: TGCAGCGTTGCGGGCGACCCCGGGACAGTCTATGGCTACACCTTC.

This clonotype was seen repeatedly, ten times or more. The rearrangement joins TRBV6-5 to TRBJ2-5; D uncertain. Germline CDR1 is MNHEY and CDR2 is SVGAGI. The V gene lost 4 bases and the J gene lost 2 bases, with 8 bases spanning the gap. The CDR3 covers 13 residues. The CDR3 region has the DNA TGTGCCAGCAGTTCATATTTACAAGAGACCCAGTACTTC. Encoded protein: CASSSYLQETQYF.

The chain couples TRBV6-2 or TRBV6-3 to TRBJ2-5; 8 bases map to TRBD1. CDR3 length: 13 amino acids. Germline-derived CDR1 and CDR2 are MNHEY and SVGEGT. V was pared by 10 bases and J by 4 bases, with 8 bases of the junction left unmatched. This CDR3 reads CAIPGQGGETQYF. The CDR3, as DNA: TGTGCCATTCCCGGACAGGGAGGAGAGACCCAGTACTTC.

CDR3 in amino acids: CASSSTTSENPYEQYV. CDR3 nucleotide sequence: TGTGCCAGCAGTTCTACCACTAGCGAGAATCCTTACGAGCAGTACGTC. This sequence joins TRBV7-9 and TRBJ2-7; the match to TRBD2 covers 7 bases. The junction had 15 bases not matched to a gene; V was cut back by 6 bases and J by 4 bases. The germline CDR1 and CDR2 sequences are SEHNR and FQNEAQ (reference sequence). There are 16 residues in the CDR3.

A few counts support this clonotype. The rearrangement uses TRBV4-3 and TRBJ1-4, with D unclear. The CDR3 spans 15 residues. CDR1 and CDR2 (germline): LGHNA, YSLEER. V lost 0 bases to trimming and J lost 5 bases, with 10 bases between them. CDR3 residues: CASSQEAGSNEKLFF. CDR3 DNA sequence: TGCGCCAGCAGCCAAGAAGCGGGATCGAATGAAAAACTGTTTTTT.

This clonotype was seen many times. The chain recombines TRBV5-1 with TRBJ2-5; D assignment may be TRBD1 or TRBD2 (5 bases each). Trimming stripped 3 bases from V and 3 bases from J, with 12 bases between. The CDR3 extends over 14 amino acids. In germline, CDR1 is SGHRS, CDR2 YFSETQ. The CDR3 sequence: CASSWQGREETQYF. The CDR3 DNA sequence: TGCGCCAGCAGCTGGCAGGGACGGGAAGAGACCCAGTACTTC.

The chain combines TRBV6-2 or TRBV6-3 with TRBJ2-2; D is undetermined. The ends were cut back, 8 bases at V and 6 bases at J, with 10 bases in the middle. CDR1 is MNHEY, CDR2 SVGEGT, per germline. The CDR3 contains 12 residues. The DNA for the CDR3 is TGTGCCAGCCTTCGGCTCCCCGGGGAGCTGTTTTTT. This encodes CASLRLPGELFF.

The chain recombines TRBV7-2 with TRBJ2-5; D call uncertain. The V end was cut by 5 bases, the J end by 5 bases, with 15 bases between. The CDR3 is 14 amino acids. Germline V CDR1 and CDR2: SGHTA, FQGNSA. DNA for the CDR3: TGTGCCAGCAGCGGTCAGGCCACCAGGGAGACCCAGTACTTC. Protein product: CASSGQATRETQYF.

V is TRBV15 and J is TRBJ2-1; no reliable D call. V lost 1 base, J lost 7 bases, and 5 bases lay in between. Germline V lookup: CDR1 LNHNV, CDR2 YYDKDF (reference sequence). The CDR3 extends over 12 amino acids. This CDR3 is CATSRGSNEQFF. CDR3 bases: TGTGCCACCAGCAGAGGATCGAATGAGCAGTTCTTC.

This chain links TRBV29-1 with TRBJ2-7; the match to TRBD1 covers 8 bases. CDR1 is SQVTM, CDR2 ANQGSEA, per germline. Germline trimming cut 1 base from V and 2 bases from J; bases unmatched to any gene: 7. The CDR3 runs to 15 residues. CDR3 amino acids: CSVEVMTGEAYEQYF. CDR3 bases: TGCAGCGTTGAAGTAATGACAGGGGAAGCCTACGAGCAGTACTTC.